The 13 T cell receptor beta chains below were found in one sample sequenced in a study of blood T cell repertoires in COVID-19. Assay used: immunoSEQ multiplex PCR; TCRdb lists only in-frame clones, some missing. This sample yields a few hundred thousand clones, of which around 90% are seen a single time; about 0.64% belongs to the top ten. The sample was peripheral blood. The receptors here all came from a human donor in a cohort sampled during active COVID-19.

The rearrangement joins TRBV7-9 to TRBJ2-7; TRBD2 is a possible D gene (6 bases). This CDR3 comprises 15 residues. V lost 0 bases and J 4 bases, leaving 13 bases between the germline ends. In germline, CDR1 is SEHNR, CDR2 FQNEAQ (reference sequence). CDR3 region: CASSLALGSGYEQYF. As DNA, the CDR3 is TGTGCCAGCAGCTTAGCACTGGGGAGCGGGTACGAGCAGTACTTC.

The chain has TRBV19 and TRBJ2-5; tentative D call: TRBD1 (7 bases). CDR3 length: 15 amino acids. Germline values: CDR1 LNHDA, CDR2 SQIVND (reference sequence). The V and J ends lost 0 bases and 9 bases respectively, with 17 bases between them. CDR3 amino acids: CASSIDRQGSGAQYF. The CDR3 nucleotides are TGTGCCAGTAGTATAGATCGACAGGGTTCGGGGGCCCAGTACTTC.

This chain connects TRBV7-9 to TRBJ1-2; 7 bases fit TRBD1. With V trimmed by 11 bases and J by 6 bases, 15 bases remained unmatched. This CDR3 comprises 14 residues. Germline CDR1 and CDR2: SEHNR and FQNEAQ (reference sequence). The CDR3, as DNA: TGTGCCGGTCAGACAGGGCTCTCCCCTCATGGCTACACCTTC. It encodes CAGQTGLSPHGYTF.

The chain combines TRBV19 with TRBJ1-2; perhaps TRBD1 as D (5 bases). Germline-derived CDR1 and CDR2 are LNHDA and SQIVND (reference sequence). This CDR3 comprises 13 residues. Trimming shortened V by 6 bases and J by 6 bases, and 14 bases separated the two germline ends. The CDR3 here is CASSRGRNDGYTF. For the CDR3, the DNA is TGTGCCAGTAGCCGGGGGAGAAACGATGGCTACACCTTC.

The genes are TRBV6-5 and TRBJ2-2, with 7 bases fitting TRBD2. The CDR3 runs 14 residues. The V gene end was trimmed by 4 bases and the J gene end by 1 base; junction bases not matched to a gene: 0. CDR1 MNHEY and CDR2 SVGAGI come from the germline V gene. The CDR3 loop is CASSLAGNTGELFF. CDR3 sequence (DNA): TGTGCCAGCAGTTTAGCGGGGAACACCGGGGAGCTGTTTTTT.

The sample holds one count of this clone. This chain joins TRBV19 and TRBJ2-1, with D perhaps matching TRBD2 (7 bases). Between the trimmed V and J ends, which lost 9 bases and 10 bases, there was a span of 16 bases. The CDR3 consists of 12 residues. Germline values: CDR1 LNHDA, CDR2 SQIVND (reference sequence). CDR3 region: CARGMGGHEQFF. DNA for the CDR3: TGTGCCAGAGGGATGGGGGGGCACGAGCAGTTCTTC.

The V gene is TRBV18, the J gene TRBJ2-5; TRBD2 matches at 9 bases. V was clipped by 5 bases and J by 4 bases; unmatched bases: 2. The CDR3 consists of 13 residues. Germline-derived CDR1 and CDR2 are KGHSH and LQKENI. The DNA for the CDR3 is TGTGCCAGCTCAATAGCGGGAGCAGAGACCCAGTACTTC. This translates into CASSIAGAETQYF. The whole variable domain, filled in from reference TRBV18 and TRBJ2-5, reads NAGVMQNPRHLVRRRGQEARLRCSPMKGHSHVYWYRQLPEEGLKFMVYLQKENIIDESGMPKERFSAEFPKEGPSILRIQQVVRGDSAAYFCASSIAGAETQYFGPGTRLLVL.

The rearrangement joins TRBV7-6 to TRBJ2-4, with 11 bases aligning to TRBD1. Germline V gene sequence: CDR1 SGHVS, CDR2 FNYEAQ. The CDR3 covers 16 residues. The V gene end was trimmed by 5 bases and the J gene end by 2 bases; junction bases not matched to a gene: 5. The CDR3 reads CASSPGQGASKNIQYF. The CDR3 nucleotides are TGTGCCAGCAGCCCAGGACAGGGGGCGTCCAAAAACATTCAGTACTTC.

This clone was recorded once. V and J are TRBV12-5 and TRBJ1-5, with 7 bases matching TRBD1. Germline CDR1 reads LGHNT; CDR2 reads FRNRAP. This CDR3 has 16 amino acids. Trimming cost V 1 base and J 4 bases; bases outside gene matches: 7. CDR3 amino acids: CASGLAPGQPNQPQHF. DNA for the CDR3: TGTGCTAGTGGTTTGGCGCCGGGACAGCCTAATCAGCCCCAGCATTTT.

The J gene is TRBJ2-2, the V gene TRBV5-1; TRBD2 aligns across 14 bases. Looked up from germline, CDR1 is SGHRS and CDR2 is YFSETQ. Trimming cost V 4 bases and J 4 bases; bases outside gene matches: 12. The CDR3 spans 19 residues. The DNA for the CDR3 is TGCGCCAGCAGCCAATCCGGGACTAGCGGGAGAGGGGGCACCGGGGAGCTGTTTTTT. The encoded protein is CASSQSGTSGRGGTGELFF.

V is TRBV3-1 (or the pseudogene TRBV3-2) and J is TRBJ2-7; D is unresolved. This CDR3 region has 11 residues. Trimming shortened V by 5 bases and J by 4 bases, and 6 bases separated the two germline ends. Germline V gives CDR1 LGHDT, CDR2 YNNKEL (reference sequence). CDR3 DNA sequence: TGTGCCAGCAGCTCGTCTTACGAGCAGTACTTC. Its protein product is CASSSSYEQYF.

V and J are TRBV6-5 and TRBJ2-7; D is unclear. The V end was cut by 0 bases, the J end by 1 base, with 10 bases between. This CDR3 contains 15 residues. Germline V gene sequence: CDR1 MNHEY, CDR2 SVGAGI. The CDR3 DNA is TGTGCCAGCAGTTACTCGTTGGGCAGTTCCTACGAGCAGTACTTC. Protein sequence: CASSYSLGSSYEQYF.

The rearrangement links TRBV6-1 to TRBJ2-7; a weak D match, TRBD1 (6 bases). CDR1 and CDR2 (germline): MNHNS, SASEGT. This CDR3 region has 14 residues. V lost 2 bases to trimming and J lost 3 bases, with 11 bases between them. The CDR3 sequence: CASSENLQGYEQYF. As DNA, the CDR3 is TGTGCCAGCAGTGAAAATTTACAGGGCTACGAGCAGTACTTC.